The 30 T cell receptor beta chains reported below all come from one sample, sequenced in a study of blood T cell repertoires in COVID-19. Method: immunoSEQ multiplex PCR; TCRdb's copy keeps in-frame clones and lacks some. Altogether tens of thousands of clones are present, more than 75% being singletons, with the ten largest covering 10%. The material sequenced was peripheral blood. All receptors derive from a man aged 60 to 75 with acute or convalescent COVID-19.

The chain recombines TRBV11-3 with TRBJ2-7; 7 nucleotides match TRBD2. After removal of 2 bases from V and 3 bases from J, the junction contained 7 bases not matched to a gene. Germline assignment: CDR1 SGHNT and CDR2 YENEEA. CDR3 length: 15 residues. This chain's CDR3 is CASSLSPGGIYEQYF. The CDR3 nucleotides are TGTGCCAGCAGCTTATCACCCGGGGGGATCTACGAGCAGTACTTC.

The CDR3: CASSQSGATNEKLFF. The CDR3 nucleotides read TGCGCCAGCAGTCAATCAGGGGCAACTAATGAAAAACTGTTTTTT. This chain connects TRBV23-1 to TRBJ1-4; possibly TRBD1 for D (5 bases). TRBV23-1 is an ORF, with its function uncertain. V dropped 0 bases and J dropped 0 bases, with 5 bases sitting between them. The CDR3 runs to 15 residues.

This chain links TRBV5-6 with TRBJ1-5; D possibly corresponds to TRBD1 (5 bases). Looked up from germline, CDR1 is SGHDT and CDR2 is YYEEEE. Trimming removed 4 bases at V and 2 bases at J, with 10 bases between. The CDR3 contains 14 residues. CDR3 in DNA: TGTGCCAGCAGCGGGTGGGGGGGCAATCAGCCCCAGCATTTT. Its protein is CASSGWGGNQPQHF. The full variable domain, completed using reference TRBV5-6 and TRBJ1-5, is DAGVTQSPTHLIKTRGQQVTLRCSPKSGHDTVSWYQQALGQGPQFIFQYYEEEERQRGNFPDRFSGHQFPNYSSELNVNALLLGDSALYLCASSGWGGNQPQHFGDGTRLSIL.

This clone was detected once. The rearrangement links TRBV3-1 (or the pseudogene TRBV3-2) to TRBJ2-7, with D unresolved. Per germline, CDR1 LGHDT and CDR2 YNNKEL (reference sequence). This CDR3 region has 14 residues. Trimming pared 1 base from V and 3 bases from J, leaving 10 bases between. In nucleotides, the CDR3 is TGTGCCAGCAGCCAAGGAATGCCTAACTACGAGCAGTACTTC. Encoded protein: CASSQGMPNYEQYF.

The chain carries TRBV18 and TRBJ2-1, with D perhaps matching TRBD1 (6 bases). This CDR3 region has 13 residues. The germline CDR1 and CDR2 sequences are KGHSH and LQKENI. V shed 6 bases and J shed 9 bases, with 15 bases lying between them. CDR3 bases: TGTGCCAGCTCCCCTAACAGGGATTTTGAGCAGTTCTTC. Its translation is CASSPNRDFEQFF.

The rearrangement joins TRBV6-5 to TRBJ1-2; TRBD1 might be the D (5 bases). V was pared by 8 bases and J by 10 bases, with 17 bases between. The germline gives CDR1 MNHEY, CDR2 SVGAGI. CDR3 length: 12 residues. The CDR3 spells CASLREQGTYTF. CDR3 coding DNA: TGTGCCAGCTTGCGGGAGCAGGGTACCTACACCTTC.

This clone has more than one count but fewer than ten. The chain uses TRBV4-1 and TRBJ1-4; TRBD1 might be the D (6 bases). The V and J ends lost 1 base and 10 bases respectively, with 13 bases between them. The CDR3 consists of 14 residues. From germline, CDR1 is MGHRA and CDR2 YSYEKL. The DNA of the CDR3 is TGCGCCAGCAGCCAAGGGGCAGTACAGGGAAAACTGTTTTTT. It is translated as CASSQGAVQGKLFF.

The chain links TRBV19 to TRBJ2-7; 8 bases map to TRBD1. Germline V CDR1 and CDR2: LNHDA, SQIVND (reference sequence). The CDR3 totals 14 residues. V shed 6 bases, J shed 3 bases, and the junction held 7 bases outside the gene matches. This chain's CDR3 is CASRRGTGVYEQYF. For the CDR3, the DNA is TGTGCCAGTAGACGGGGGACAGGCGTCTACGAGCAGTACTTC.

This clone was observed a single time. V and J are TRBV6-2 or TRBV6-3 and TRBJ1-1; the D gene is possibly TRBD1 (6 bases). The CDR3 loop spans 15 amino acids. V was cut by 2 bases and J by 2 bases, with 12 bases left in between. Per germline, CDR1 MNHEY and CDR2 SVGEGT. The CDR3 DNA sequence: TGTGCCAGCAGTTACGGGGGGGGCCGTAACACTGAAGCTTTCTTT. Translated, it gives CASSYGGGRNTEAFF.

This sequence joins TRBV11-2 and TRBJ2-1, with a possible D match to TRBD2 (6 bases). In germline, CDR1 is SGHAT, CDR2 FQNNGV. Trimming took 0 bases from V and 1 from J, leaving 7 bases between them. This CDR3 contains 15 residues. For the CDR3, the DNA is TGTGCCAGCAGCTTAGATCGGGGGTCCTACAATGAGCAGTTCTTC. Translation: CASSLDRGSYNEQFF.

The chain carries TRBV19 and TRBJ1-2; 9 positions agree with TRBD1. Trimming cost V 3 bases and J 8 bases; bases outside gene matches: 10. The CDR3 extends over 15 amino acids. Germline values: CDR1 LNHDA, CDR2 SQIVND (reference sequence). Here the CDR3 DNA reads TGTGCCAGTAGTATCGGGACAGGGCAATATGAAGGCTACACCTTC. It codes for CASSIGTGQYEGYTF.

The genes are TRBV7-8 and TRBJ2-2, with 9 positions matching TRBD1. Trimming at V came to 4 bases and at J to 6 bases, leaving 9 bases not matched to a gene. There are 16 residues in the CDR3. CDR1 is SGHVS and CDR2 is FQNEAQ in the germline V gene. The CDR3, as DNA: TGTGCCAGCAGCTCCCCGGGACAGGGTTTTGCCGGGGAGCTGTTTTTT. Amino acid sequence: CASSSPGQGFAGELFF. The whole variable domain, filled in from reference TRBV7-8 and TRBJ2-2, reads GAGVSQSPRYKVAKRGQDVALRCDPISGHVSLFWYQQALGQGPEFLTYFQNEAQLDKSGLPSDRFFAERPEGSVSTLKIQRTQQEDSAVYLCASSSPGQGFAGELFFGEGSRLTVL.

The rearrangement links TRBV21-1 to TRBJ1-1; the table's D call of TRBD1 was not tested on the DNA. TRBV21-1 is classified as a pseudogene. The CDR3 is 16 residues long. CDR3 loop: CASSKGDRGGSTEAFF. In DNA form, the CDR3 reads TGTGCCAGCAGCAAAGGGGACAGGGGCGGAAGCACTGAAGCTTTCTTT.

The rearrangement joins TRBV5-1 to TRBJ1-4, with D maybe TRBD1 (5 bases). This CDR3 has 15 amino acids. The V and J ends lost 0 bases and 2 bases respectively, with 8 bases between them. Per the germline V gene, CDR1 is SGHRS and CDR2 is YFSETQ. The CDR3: CASSLEGRTNEKLFF. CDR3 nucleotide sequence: TGCGCCAGCAGCTTGGAGGGGCGCACTAATGAAAAACTGTTTTTT.

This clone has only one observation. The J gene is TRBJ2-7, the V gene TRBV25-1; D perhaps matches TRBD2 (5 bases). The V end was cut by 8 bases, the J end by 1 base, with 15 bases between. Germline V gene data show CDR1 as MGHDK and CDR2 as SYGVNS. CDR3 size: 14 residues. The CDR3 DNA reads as TGTGCCAGCGGGGAACCCGACTATTCCTACGAGCAGTACTTC. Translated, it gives CASGEPDYSYEQYF.

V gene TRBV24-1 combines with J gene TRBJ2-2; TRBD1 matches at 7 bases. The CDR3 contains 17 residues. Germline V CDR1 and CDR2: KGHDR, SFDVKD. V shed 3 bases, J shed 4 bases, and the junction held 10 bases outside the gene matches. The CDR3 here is CATSDLGATGATGELFF. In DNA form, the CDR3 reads TGTGCCACCAGTGATCTTGGGGCTACAGGGGCCACCGGGGAGCTGTTTTTT.

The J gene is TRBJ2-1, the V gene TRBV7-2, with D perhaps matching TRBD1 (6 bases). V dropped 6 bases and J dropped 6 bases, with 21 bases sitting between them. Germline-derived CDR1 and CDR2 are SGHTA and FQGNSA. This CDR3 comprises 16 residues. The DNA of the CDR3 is TGTGCCAGCAGTCAGGGGCCAAGTCTAGCCGTCAATGAGCAGTTCTTC. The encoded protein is CASSQGPSLAVNEQFF. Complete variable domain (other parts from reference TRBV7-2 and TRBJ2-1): GAGVSQSPSNKVTEKGKDVELRCDPISGHTALYWYRQSLGQGLEFLIYFQGNSAPDKSGLPSDRFSAERTGGSVSTLTIQRTQQEDSAVYLCASSQGPSLAVNEQFFGPGTRLTVL.

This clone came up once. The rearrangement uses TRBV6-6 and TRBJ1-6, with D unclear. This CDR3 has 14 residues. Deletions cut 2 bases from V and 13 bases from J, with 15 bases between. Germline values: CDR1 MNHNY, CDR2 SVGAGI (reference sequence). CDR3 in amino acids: CASSYGQDPYPLHF. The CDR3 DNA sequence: TGTGCCAGCAGTTACGGCCAGGATCCCTACCCCCTCCACTTT.

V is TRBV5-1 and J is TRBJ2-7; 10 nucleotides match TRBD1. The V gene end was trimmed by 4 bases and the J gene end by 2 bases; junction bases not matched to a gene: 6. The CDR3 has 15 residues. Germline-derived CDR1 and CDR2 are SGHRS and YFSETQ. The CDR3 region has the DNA TGCGCCAGCAGCCCGGGACAGGGGTGGACCTACGAGCAGTACTTC. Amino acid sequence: CASSPGQGWTYEQYF.

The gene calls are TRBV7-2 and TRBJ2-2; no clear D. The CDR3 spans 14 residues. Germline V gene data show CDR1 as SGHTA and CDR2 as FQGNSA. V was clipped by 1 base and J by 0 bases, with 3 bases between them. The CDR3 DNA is TGTGCCAGCAGCTTAGTCACGAACACCGGGGAGCTGTTTTTT. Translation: CASSLVTNTGELFF.

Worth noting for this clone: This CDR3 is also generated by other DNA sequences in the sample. The CDR3: CASSFDSYTGELFF. CDR3 in DNA: TGTGCCAGCAGCTTCGACTCTTACACCGGGGAGCTGTTTTTT. The chain joins TRBV7-2 to TRBJ2-2; unclear D gene. Germline CDR1 and CDR2: SGHTA and FQGNSA. V lost 3 bases and J lost 3, with 8 bases in between. CDR3 size: 14 residues.

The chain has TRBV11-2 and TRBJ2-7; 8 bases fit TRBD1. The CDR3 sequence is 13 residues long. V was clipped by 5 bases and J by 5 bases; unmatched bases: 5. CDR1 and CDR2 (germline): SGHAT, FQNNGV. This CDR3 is CASSRTGYDEQYF. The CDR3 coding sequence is TGTGCCAGCAGCCGGACAGGGTACGACGAGCAGTACTTC.

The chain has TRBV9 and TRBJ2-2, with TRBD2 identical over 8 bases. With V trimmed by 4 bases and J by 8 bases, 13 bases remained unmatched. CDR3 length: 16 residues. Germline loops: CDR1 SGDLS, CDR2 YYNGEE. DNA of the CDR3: TGTGCCAGCAGCAGAGGAGGACTAGCCCAGGCGGGGGAGCTGTTTTTT. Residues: CASSRGGLAQAGELFF.

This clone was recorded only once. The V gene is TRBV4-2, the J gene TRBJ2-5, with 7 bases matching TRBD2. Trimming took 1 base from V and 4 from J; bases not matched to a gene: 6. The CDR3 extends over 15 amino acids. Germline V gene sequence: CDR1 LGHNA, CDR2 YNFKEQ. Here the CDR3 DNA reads TGTGCCAGCAGCCAAGGTTTGCGGGGGTTAGAGACCCAGTACTTC. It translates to CASSQGLRGLETQYF.

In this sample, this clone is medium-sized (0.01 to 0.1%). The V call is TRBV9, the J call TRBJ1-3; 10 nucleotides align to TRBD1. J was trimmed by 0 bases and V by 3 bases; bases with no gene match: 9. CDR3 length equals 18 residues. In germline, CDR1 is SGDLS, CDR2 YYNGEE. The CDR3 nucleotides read TGTGCCAGCAGCGAGACCGGGACAGGGGCCCGCTCTGGAAACACCATATATTTT. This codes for CASSETGTGARSGNTIYF.

The CDR3 nucleotides read TGTGCCAGCAGTTACAATCAGGGTGAAAAACTGTTTTTT. This gives the protein CASSYNQGEKLFF. The V gene is TRBV6-5, the J gene TRBJ1-4; D is perhaps TRBD1 (5 bases). Trimming stripped 2 bases from V and 7 bases from J, with 8 bases between. Germline V gene data show CDR1 as MNHEY and CDR2 as SVGAGI. This CDR3 spans 13 amino acids.

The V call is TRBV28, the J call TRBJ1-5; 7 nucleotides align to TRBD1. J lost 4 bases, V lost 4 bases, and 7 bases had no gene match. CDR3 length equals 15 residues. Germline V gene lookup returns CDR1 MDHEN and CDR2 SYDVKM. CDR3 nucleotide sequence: TGTGCCAGCAGTTCCGGACAGGTTGGGAATCAGCCCCAGCATTTT. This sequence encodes CASSSGQVGNQPQHF.

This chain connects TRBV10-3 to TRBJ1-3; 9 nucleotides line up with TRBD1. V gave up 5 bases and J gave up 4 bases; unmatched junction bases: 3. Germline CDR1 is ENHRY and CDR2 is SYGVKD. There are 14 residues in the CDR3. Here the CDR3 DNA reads TGTGCCATCAGTTGGGGGACAGGGGGAAACACCATATATTTT. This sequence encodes CAISWGTGGNTIYF.

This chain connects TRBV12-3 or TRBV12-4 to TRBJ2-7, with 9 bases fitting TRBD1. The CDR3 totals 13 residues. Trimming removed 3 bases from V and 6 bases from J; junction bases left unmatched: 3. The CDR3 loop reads CASSLGQGTEQYF. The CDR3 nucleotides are TGTGCCAGCAGTTTGGGACAGGGTACCGAGCAGTACTTC.

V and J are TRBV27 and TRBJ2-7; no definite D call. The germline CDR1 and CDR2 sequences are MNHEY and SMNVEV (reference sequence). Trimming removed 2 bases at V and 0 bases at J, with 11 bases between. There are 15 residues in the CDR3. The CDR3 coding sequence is TGTGCCAGCAGTTTAACGTTTGGCGGCTCCTACGAGCAGTACTTC. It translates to CASSLTFGGSYEQYF.